The 5 T cell receptor beta chains listed next were all sequenced from one sample in a study of T cell repertoires in cytomegalovirus infection. These receptors have no identified antigens. TCRdb passed the reads through MiXCR, listing each CDR3 protein once. The repertoire consists of some 800,000 distinct CDR3 sequences, with approximately 32% occurring once and the leading ten covering over 10%. The sequences come from cultured CD8+ T cells from PBMCs, collected from culture after CMV antigen stimulation. These receptor sequences come from a human donor in good health (CMV status not recorded). Some clones in this sample may be carry-over from other donors' samples.

The chain combines TRBV6-2 or TRBV6-3 with TRBJ2-7, with D uncertain. The CDR3 spans 13 residues. Germline values: CDR1 MNHEY, CDR2 SVGEGT. The germline V and J ends were trimmed by 2 bases and 3 bases, with 8 bases remaining between them. This chain's CDR3 is CASSYVADYEQYV. CDR3 coding DNA: TGTGCCAGCAGTTACGTGGCAGACTACGAGCAGTACGTC.

This sequence joins TRBV7-6 and TRBJ2-2, with 13 bases fitting TRBD2. The CDR3 is made up of 17 amino acids. Germline-derived CDR1 and CDR2 are SGHVS and FNYEAQ. Unmatched junction bases numbered 8, after V lost 5 bases and J lost 5 bases. CDR3 amino acids: CASSPRTSGGETGELFF. The CDR3 DNA follows: TGTGCCAGCAGCCCCAGGACTAGCGGGGGCGAGACCGGGGAGCTGTTTTTT.

This clonotype was counted a few times. The gene calls are TRBV6-1 and TRBJ2-2; D is possibly TRBD1 (6 bases). Germline V gene data show CDR1 as MNHNS and CDR2 as SASEGT. V lost 3 bases to trimming and J lost 3 bases, with 20 bases between them. The length of the CDR3 is 18 residues. The CDR3 region is CASSEWKQGYWDTGELFF. The CDR3 bases are TGTGCCAGCAGTGAGTGGAAACAGGGTTATTGGGACACCGGGGAGCTGTTTTTT.

This clonotype occurred many times. The chain is built from TRBV7-2 and TRBJ1-4; D is perhaps TRBD1 (6 bases). The CDR3 has 20 amino acids. CDR1 is SGHTA and CDR2 is FQGNSA in the germline V gene. V gave up 5 bases and J gave up 0 bases, with 25 bases separating them. In nucleotides, the CDR3 is TGTGCCAGCAGCCCCCTCCCCAGGACAGTCAGAGCCGCAACTAATGAAAAACTGTTTTTT. Its protein product is CASSPLPRTVRAATNEKLFF.

As for this clonotype: Its ends do not fully match the called genes, so a read error is possible. CDR3 nucleotides: TGCACCAGCAGCCCGGGACCAACTGGAGAAGAGACCCAGTACTTC. This sequence encodes CTSSPGPTGEETQYF. The rearrangement uses TRBV4-1 and TRBJ2-5; either TRBD1 or TRBD2 may supply D (5 bases each). Germline values: CDR1 MGHRA, CDR2 YSYEKL. The CDR3 sequence is 15 residues long.